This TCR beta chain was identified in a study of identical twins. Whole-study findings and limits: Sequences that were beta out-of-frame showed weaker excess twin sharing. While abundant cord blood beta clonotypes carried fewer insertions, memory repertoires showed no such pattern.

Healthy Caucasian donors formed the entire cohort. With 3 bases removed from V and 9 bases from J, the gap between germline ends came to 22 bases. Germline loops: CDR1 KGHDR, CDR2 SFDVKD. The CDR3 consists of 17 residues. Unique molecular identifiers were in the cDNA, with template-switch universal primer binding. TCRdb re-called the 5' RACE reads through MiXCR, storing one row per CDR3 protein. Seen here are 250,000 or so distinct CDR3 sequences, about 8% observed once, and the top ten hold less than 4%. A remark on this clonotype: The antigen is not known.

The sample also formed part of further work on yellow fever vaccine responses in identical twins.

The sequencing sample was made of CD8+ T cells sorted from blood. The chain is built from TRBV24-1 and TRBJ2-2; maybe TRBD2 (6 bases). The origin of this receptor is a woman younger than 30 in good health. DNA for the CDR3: TGTGCCACCAGTGATCGGGCGGGACCCAGGAGAGATAGGGAGCTGTTTTTT. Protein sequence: CATSDRAGPRRDRELFF.